One and the same sample provided the 20 T cell receptor beta chains below, sequenced in a study of tumor-infiltrating lymphocytes in primary liver carcinoma. The authors made TCR beta cDNA from around 500 ng total RNA with a constant-region primer. It was through three nested multiplex PCR rounds of slightly modified ARM-PCR that TCR beta libraries arose. The study ran its first two PCR rounds for roughly 10 cycles each, using TRBV1-TRBV30 forward primers and a C-beta reverse primer. TCRdb passed the multiplex PCR reads through MiXCR, listing each CDR3 protein once. Among hundreds of thousands of distinct CDR3 sequences listed, around 50% were seen once. Out of unsorted whole blood came the blood RNA, and germline DNA was extracted as well. Sequenced material: peripheral blood. The receptors here all came from a woman aged 25-40 years with primary liver carcinoma and hepatitis B virus infection.

Details on this clonotype: An end of the junction differs from the germline gene, which may be a read error. The chain couples TRBV5-5 to TRBJ2-1, with 9 bases lining up with TRBD2. Per germline, CDR1 SGHKS and CDR2 YYEKEE (reference sequence). This CDR3 spans 15 amino acids. The CDR3 DNA sequence: TGTGTCAGCAGTCTTATAGCGGGAGTTCGAAAAGAGCAGTTCTTC. Translation gives CVSSLIAGVRKEQFF. The entire variable domain, with the rest obtained from reference TRBV5-5 and TRBJ2-1, is as follows: DAGVTQSPTHLIKTRGQQVTLRCSPISGHKSVSWYQQVLGQGPQFIFQYYEKEERGRGNFPDRFSARQFPNYSSELNVNALLLGDSALYLCVSSLIAGVRKEQFFGPGTRLTVL.

About this clonotype: This may be a read error: a much more frequent sequence differs by one nucleotide. The chain links TRBV29-1 to TRBJ2-3, with D perhaps matching TRBD1 (6 bases). CDR3 length: 13 residues. V was trimmed by 7 bases and J by 7 bases, leaving 18 bases between them. From germline, CDR1 is SQVTM and CDR2 ANQGSEA. The CDR3 DNA follows: TGCAGCGGCGAGAGGGGGTCGGCAAATACGCAGTATTTT. Protein sequence: CSGERGSANTQYF.

This clonotype was found a few times. The J gene is TRBJ1-2, the V gene TRBV5-6, with D unclear. The length of the CDR3 is 14 residues. The germline V and J ends were trimmed by 1 base and 7 bases, with 14 bases remaining between them. Germline V gene lookup returns CDR1 SGHDT and CDR2 YYEEEE. The CDR3 DNA sequence: TGTGCCAGCAGCTTGATATACAGCCCGTCTGGCTACACCTTC. It codes for CASSLIYSPSGYTF.

Points on this clonotype: Sequence at one end of the junction differs from germline and may be a read error. The chain has TRBV11-3 and TRBJ2-1, with TRBD2 matching over 10 bases. CDR1 is SGHNT and CDR2 is YENEEA in the germline V gene. The CDR3 length is 15 residues. The CDR3 region has the DNA TGTGCCGGCAGTCCCCTAGCGGGAGCCTACAATGAGCAGTTCTTC. Residues: CAGSPLAGAYNEQFF.

Details on this clonotype: A much larger clone differs by one base, so this may be a read error. V gene TRBV6-2 or TRBV6-3 combines with J gene TRBJ1-5; TRBD1 might be the D (5 bases). The germline CDR1 and CDR2 sequences are MNHEY and SVGEGT. The length of the CDR3 is 15 residues. The CDR3 DNA reads as TGTGCCAGCAGCCCCCGAGGGAGGGGTAATCAGCCCCCGCATTTT. This sequence encodes CASSPRGRGNQPPHF.

At least ten counts were recorded for this clonotype. The chain joins TRBV6-5 to TRBJ2-1; 12 bases agree with TRBD2. V gave up 8 bases and J gave up 5 bases; unmatched junction bases: 4. CDR1 and CDR2 (germline): MNHEY, SVGAGI. The CDR3 runs 14 residues. The CDR3 reads CASWLAGGNNEQFF. The CDR3 DNA sequence: TGTGCCAGCTGGCTAGCGGGAGGGAACAATGAGCAGTTCTTC.

For this clonotype: As the CDR3 is not closed by the conserved phenylalanine or tryptophan, this likely results from a read error. The rearrangement links TRBV28 to TRBJ2-4; D gene ambiguous. Germline V lookup: CDR1 MDHEN, CDR2 SYDVKM. The CDR3 has 13 residues. CDR3 protein: CLVGEYTKNIQYS. CDR3 bases: TGTCTCGTAGGCGAGTATACCAAAAACATTCAGTACTCC.

This rearrangement joins TRBV12-3 or TRBV12-4 to TRBJ2-1; D unresolved. The germline V and J ends were trimmed by 0 bases and 15 bases, with 12 bases remaining between them. This CDR3 is built from 12 residues. As DNA, the CDR3 is TGTGCCAGCAGTTTAGCGGAGAATGGGCGGTTCTTC. Translation: CASSLAENGRFF.

This clonotype was seen only a few times. This chain links TRBV7-9 with TRBJ2-2, with 7 bases fitting TRBD1. The CDR3 spans 14 residues. With V trimmed by 3 bases and J by 5 bases, 3 bases remained unmatched. Germline V gene sequence: CDR1 SEHNR, CDR2 FQNEAQ (reference sequence). The DNA of the CDR3 is TGTGCCAGCAGCTTCCTCAGGGGGACCGGGGAGCTGTTTTTT. Its translation: CASSFLRGTGELFF.

The genes are TRBV30 and TRBJ2-3; 7 nucleotides align to TRBD2. V was pared by 3 bases and J by 4 bases, with 10 bases of the junction left unmatched. CDR3 size: 15 residues. Germline-derived CDR1 and CDR2 are GTSNPN and SVGIG (reference sequence). The CDR3 DNA reads as TGTGCCTGGAGCTTAGTGGGAGGGCCGGCAGATACGCAGTATTTT. Protein sequence: CAWSLVGGPADTQYF. Together with reference TRBV30 and TRBJ2-3, the CDR3 gives the full variable domain: SQTIHQWPATLVQPVGSPLSLECTVEGTSNPNLYWYRQAAGRGLQLLFYSVGIGQISSEVPQNLSASRPQDRQFILSSKKLLLSDSGFYLCAWSLVGGPADTQYFGPGTRLTVL.

Remarks on this clonotype: The junction shows a germline mismatch at one end, possibly a read error. The rearrangement uses TRBV9 and TRBJ2-1; 11 bases align to TRBD1. Per the germline V gene, CDR1 is SGDLS and CDR2 is YYNGEE. The CDR3 consists of 15 residues. CDR3 region: CASSISGTGGNEQLF. CDR3 nucleotides: TGTGCCAGCAGCATATCCGGGACAGGGGGTAATGAGCAGCTCTTC.

V usage is TRBV28 and J usage is TRBJ1-5; no clear D. Trimming stripped 4 bases from V and 8 bases from J, with 18 bases between. Per germline, CDR1 MDHEN and CDR2 SYDVKM. The CDR3 runs to 15 residues. The CDR3 loop is CASSSGRGTVKPQHF. The CDR3, as DNA: TGTGCCAGCAGTTCTGGACGGGGAACGGTGAAGCCCCAGCATTTT.

This clonotype has ten or more counts. The CDR3 DNA follows: TGCGCCAGCAGCCAAGTAGACAGGGTAGAGTATGGCTACACCTTC. As protein: CASSQVDRVEYGYTF. The J gene is TRBJ1-2, the V gene TRBV4-1; 7 bases align to TRBD1. The CDR3 runs 15 residues. Unmatched junction bases numbered 7, after V lost 1 base and J lost 5 bases. Germline V gene lookup returns CDR1 MGHRA and CDR2 YSYEKL.

About this clonotype: This may come from a read error, since a much larger clone is one base off. The V and J genes are TRBV7-9 and TRBJ2-6; maybe TRBD2 (6 bases). The V gene's germline CDR1 is SEHNR and CDR2 FQNEAQ (reference sequence). The CDR3 loop spans 17 amino acids. This chain's CDR3 is CASGSSGISSGANVLIF. CDR3 DNA: TGTGCCAGCGGTAGTAGCGGAATTAGCTCTGGGGCCAACGTCCTGATTTTC.

This chain uses TRBV7-8 with TRBJ2-7, with 8 bases aligning to TRBD1. This CDR3 region has 13 residues. Germline V gives CDR1 SGHVS, CDR2 FQNEAQ. J was trimmed by 6 bases and V by 9 bases; bases with no gene match: 10. In DNA form, the CDR3 reads TGTGCCAGTGGACAGGGCGCGCCCTGCGAGCAGTACTTC. This gives the protein CASGQGAPCEQYF.

As DNA, the CDR3 is TGTGCCAGCAGCCCCTCGGGCGGTAGCGGGAGGGTAGTGGGTACGCAGTATTTT. As protein: CASSPSGGSGRVVGTQYF. The gene calls are TRBV11-2 and TRBJ2-3; TRBD2 agrees at 11 bases. The CDR3 has 18 amino acids. Trimming removed 5 bases from V and 8 bases from J; junction bases left unmatched: 18. Per the germline V gene, CDR1 is SGHAT and CDR2 is FQNNGV.

This clonotype was seen many times. The rearrangement joins TRBV29-1 to TRBJ2-1; 7 nucleotides line up with TRBD2. CDR1 is SQVTM, CDR2 ANQGSEA, per germline. The CDR3 runs to 14 residues. Trimming cost V 6 bases and J 4 bases; bases outside gene matches: 9. This CDR3 reads CSVGTGTKYNEQFF. Here the CDR3 DNA reads TGCAGCGTGGGAACCGGGACTAAATACAATGAGCAGTTCTTC.

This clonotype was seen a few times. The genes are TRBV29-1 and TRBJ2-7, with D perhaps being TRBD1 or TRBD2 (5 bases each). There are 13 residues in the CDR3. The germline V and J ends were trimmed by 5 bases and 2 bases, with 13 bases remaining between them. Germline V lookup: CDR1 SQVTM, CDR2 ANQGSEA. For the CDR3, the DNA is TGCAGCGTTTCTTCCAGGGACCCCTACGAGCAGTACTTC. Translating it yields CSVSSRDPYEQYF.

This clonotype was counted at least ten times. This chain connects TRBV11-2 to TRBJ1-3, with D hard to call. Germline loops: CDR1 SGHAT, CDR2 FQNNGV. Deletions cut 5 bases from V and 4 bases from J, with 9 bases between. The CDR3 covers 13 residues. The CDR3 reads CASSPGSGNTIYF. In nucleotides, the CDR3 is TGTGCCAGCAGCCCCGGGTCGGGAAACACCATATATTTT.

This chain joins TRBV4-1 and TRBJ2-2, with D unclear. V lost 1 base, J lost 0 bases, and 6 bases lay in between. This CDR3 is 15 amino acids long. CDR1 and CDR2 (germline): MGHRA, YSYEKL. The CDR3 is CASSQGPPNTGELFF. CDR3 nucleotides: TGCGCCAGCAGCCAAGGGCCGCCGAACACCGGGGAGCTGTTTTTT.